This entry concerns a single TCR beta chain. This sample was taken from a study of cytomegalovirus exposure and HLA in healthy donors. Trimming shortened V by 0 bases and J by 1 base, and 10 bases separated the two germline ends. Germline V CDR1 and CDR2: MGHRA, YSYEKL. The CDR3 runs 16 residues. PCR employed 60 Vbeta and 13 Jbeta primers. Using immunoSEQ multiplex PCR, the repertoire was profiled, and TCRdb retains in-frame clones only, with some absent. This table has more than 150,000 clones, approximately 73% appearing once. The chain combines TRBV4-1 with TRBJ1-3; D perhaps matches TRBD1 (5 bases). This TCR was recovered from a woman between 25 and 40 years old in good health and CMV-seropositive. The sequenced material came from PBMCs. CDR3 sequence (DNA): TGCGCCAGCAGCCAAGATCTCAGGGTTTCTGGAAACACCATATATTTT. Protein: CASSQDLRVSGNTIYF.